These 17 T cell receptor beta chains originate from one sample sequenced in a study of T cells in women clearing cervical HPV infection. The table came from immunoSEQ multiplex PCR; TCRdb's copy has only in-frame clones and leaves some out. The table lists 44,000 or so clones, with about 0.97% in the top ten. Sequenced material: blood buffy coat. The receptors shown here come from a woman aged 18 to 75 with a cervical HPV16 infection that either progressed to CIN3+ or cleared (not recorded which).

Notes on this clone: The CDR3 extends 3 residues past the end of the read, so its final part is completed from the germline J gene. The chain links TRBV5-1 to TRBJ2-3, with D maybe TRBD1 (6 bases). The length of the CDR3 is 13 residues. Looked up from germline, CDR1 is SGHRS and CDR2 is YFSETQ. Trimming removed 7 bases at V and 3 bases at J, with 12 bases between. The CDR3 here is CASGRGETDTQYF. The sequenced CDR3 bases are TGCGCCAGCGGCAGGGGCGAGACAGATACG.

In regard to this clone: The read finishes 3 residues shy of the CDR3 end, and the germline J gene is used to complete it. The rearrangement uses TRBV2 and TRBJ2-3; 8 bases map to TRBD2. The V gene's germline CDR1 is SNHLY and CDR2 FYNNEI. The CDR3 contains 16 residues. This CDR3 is CASSEWVAGNQETQYF. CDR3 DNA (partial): TGTGCCAGCAGTGAATGGGTAGCGGGGAACCAAGAGACG.

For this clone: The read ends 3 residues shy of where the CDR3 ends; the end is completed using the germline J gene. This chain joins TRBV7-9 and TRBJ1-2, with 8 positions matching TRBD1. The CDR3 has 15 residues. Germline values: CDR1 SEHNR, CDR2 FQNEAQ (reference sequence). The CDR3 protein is CASSLGQGAGYDYTF. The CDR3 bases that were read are TGTGCCAGCAGCTTAGGGCAGGGGGCAGGCTACGAC.

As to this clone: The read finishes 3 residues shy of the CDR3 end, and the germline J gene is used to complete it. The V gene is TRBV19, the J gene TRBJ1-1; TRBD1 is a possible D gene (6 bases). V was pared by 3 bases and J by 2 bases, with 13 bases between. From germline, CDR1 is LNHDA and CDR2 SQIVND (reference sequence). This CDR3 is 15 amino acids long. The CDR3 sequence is CASSIRTVYNTEAFF. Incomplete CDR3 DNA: TGTGCCAGTAGTATTAGGACAGTTTATAACACTGAA.

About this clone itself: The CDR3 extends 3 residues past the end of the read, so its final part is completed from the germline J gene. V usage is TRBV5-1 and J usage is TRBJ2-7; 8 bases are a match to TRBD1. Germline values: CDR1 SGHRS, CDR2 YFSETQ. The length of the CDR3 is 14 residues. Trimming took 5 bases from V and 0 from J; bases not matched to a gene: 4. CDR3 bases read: TGCGCCAGCAGGAGGGACAGGAACTCCTACGAG. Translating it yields CASRRDRNSYE. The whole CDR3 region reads CASRRDRNSYEQYF.

This CDR3 reads CATGQGALGGANVLTF. Incomplete CDR3 DNA: TGTGCCACGGGACAGGGGGCGTTGGGCGGGGCCAACGTC. V usage is TRBV7-3 and J usage is TRBJ2-6; 12 positions agree with TRBD1. The CDR3 extends 3 residues past the end of the read, so its final part is completed from the germline J gene. V lost 10 bases, J lost 4 bases, and 8 bases stayed unmatched. There are 16 residues in the CDR3. Germline CDR1 reads SGHTA; CDR2 reads FQGTGA. Variable domain in full (rest from reference TRBV7-3 and TRBJ2-6): GAGVSQTPSNKVTEKGKYVELRCDPISGHTALYWYRQSLGQGPEFLIYFQGTGAADDSGLPNDRFFAVRPEGSVSTLKIQRTERGDSAVYLCATGQGALGGANVLTFGAGSRLTVL.

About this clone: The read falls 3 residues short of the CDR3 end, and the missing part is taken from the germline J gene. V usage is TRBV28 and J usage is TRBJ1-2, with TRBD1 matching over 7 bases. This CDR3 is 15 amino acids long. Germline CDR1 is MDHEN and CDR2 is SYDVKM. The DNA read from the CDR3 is TGTGCCGGCAACAAGGGACAGCAGATCGGCTCCGGC. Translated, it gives CAGNKGQQIGSG. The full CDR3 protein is CAGNKGQQIGSGYTF.

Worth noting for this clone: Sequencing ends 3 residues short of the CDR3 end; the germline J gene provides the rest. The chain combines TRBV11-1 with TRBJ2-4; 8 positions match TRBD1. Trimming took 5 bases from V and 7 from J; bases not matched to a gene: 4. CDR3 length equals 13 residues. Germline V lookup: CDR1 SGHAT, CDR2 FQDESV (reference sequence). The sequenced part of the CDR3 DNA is TGTGCCAGCAGCATGGACAGGGTTAACATT. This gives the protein CASSMDRVNI. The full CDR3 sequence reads CASSMDRVNIQYF.

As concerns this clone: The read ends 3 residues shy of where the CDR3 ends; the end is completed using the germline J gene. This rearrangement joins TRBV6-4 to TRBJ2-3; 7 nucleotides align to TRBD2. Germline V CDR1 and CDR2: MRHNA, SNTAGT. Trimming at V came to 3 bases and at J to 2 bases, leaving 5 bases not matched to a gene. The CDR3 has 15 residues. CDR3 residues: CASSEERGPTDTQYF. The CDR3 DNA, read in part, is TGTGCCAGCAGTGAAGAGCGGGGACCCACAGATACG.

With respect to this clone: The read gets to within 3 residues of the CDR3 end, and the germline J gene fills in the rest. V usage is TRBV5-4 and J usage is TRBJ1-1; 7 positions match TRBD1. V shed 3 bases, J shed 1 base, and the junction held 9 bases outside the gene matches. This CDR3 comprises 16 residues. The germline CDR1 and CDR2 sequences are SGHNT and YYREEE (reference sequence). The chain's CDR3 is CASSSRQGRKNTEAFF. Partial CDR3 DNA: TGTGCCAGCAGCTCTCGACAGGGTCGGAAGAACACTGAA.

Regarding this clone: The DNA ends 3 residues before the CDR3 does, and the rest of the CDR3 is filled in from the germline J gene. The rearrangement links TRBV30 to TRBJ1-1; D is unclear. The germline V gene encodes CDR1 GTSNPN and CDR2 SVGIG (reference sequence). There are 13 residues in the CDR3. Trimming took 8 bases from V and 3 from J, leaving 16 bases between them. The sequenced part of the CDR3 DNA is TGTGCCGGCAAGGTTTTTAGGGACACTGAA. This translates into CAGKVFRDTE. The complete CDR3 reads CAGKVFRDTEAFF.

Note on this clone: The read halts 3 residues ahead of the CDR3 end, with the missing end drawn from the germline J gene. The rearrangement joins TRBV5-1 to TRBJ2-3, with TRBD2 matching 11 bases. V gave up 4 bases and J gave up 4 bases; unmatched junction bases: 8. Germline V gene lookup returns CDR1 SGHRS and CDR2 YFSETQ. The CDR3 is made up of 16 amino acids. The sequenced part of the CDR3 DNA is TGCGCCAGCAGCGCCCTAGCGGGGGGCGTCGCAGATACG. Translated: CASSALAGGVADT. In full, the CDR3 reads CASSALAGGVADTQYF.

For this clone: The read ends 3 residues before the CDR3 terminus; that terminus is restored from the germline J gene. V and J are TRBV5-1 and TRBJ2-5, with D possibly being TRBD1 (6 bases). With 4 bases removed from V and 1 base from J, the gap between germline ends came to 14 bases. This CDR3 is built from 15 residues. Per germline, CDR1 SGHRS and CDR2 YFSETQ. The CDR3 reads CASSASQGFQETQYF. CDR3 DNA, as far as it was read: TGCGCCAGCAGCGCCTCTCAGGGGTTCCAAGAGACC.

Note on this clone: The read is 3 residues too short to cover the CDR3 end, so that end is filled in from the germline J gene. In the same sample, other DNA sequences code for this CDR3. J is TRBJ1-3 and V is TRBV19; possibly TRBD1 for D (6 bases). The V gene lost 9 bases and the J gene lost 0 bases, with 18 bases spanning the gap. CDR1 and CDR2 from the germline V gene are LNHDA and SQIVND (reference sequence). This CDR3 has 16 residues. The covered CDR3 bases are TGTGCCAGCGCGGGGGGGACACTTGTCTCTGGAAACACC. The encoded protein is CASAGGTLVSGNT. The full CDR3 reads CASAGGTLVSGNTIYF.

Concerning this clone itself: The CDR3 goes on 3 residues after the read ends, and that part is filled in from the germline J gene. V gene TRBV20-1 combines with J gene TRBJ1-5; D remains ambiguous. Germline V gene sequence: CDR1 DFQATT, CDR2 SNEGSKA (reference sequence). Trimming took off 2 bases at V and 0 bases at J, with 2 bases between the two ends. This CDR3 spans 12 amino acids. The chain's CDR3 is CSARHSNQPQHF. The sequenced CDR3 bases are TGCAGTGCTAGACATAGCAATCAGCCC.

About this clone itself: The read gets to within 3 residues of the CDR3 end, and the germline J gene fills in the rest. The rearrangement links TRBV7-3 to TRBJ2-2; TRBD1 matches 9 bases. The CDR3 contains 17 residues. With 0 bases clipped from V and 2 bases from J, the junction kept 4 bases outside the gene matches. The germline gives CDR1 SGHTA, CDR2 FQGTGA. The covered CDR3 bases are TGTGCCAGCAGCTTAACAGGGGACAGGGCAAACACCGGGGAG. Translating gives CASSLTGDRANTGE. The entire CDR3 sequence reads CASSLTGDRANTGELFF. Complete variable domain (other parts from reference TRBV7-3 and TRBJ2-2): GAGVSQTPSNKVTEKGKYVELRCDPISGHTALYWYRQSLGQGPEFLIYFQGTGAADDSGLPNDRFFAVRPEGSVSTLKIQRTERGDSAVYLCASSLTGDRANTGELFFGEGSRLTVL.

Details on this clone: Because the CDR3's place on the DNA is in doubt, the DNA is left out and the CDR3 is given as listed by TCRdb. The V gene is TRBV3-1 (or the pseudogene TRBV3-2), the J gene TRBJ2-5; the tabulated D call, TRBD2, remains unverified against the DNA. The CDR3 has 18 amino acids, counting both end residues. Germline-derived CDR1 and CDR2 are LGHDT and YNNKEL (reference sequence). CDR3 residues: CASSLYGRGTGFLETQYF.